Listed below are T cell receptor beta chains from one sample, sequenced in a study of cytomegalovirus exposure and HLA in healthy donors. TCRdb keeps only in-frame clones here, not all; method: immunoSEQ multiplex PCR. This sample has 80,000 to 100,000 clones, with around 88% found just once. The sample consisted of PBMCs. Receptor source: a woman between 25 and 40 years old in good health and CMV-seronegative. Both conserved end residues are part of each CDR3. The D gene is left open where the match is weak. Clone size, where shown, is once, few, many, or a class for clones that have expanded.

cdr3_aa cdr3_nt j_call d_call v_call clone_size
CASSRMGTLGQGLYNEQFF TGTGCCAGCAGCCGAATGGGGACCCTGGGACAGGGGCTCTACAATGAGCAGTTCTTC TRBJ2-1 TRBD1 TRBV7-8 .
CSVGQGGGYTF TGCAGCGTTGGACAGGGAGGAGGCTACACCTTC TRBJ1-2 TRBD1 TRBV29-1 once
CASGTGSPEAFF TGTGCCAGCGGAACAGGGAGCCCTGAAGCTTTCTTT TRBJ1-1 . TRBV28 .
CASSRQIPGYTF TGTGCCAGCAGCCGACAGATTCCCGGCTACACCTTC TRBJ1-2 . TRBV28 .
CASRKQGSGGKETQYF TGTGCCAGCAGAAAACAGGGTTCGGGAGGCAAAGAGACCCAGTACTTC TRBJ2-5 . TRBV2 .
CASSPSRGDIQYF TGTGCCAGCAGCCCTTCCCGGGGGGACATTCAGTACTTC TRBJ2-4 TRBD2 TRBV13 .
CASTGQTTIYGYTF TGTGCCAGCACCGGACAAACAACCATTTATGGCTACACCTTC TRBJ1-2 . TRBV6-1 .
CASSLEYAGVPSTDTQYF TGCGCCAGCAGCTTGGAATACGCAGGGGTGCCTAGCACAGATACGCAGTATTTT TRBJ2-3 . TRBV5-1 .
CASSQSAAGMGDTQYF TGTGCCAGCAGCCAATCGGCCGCCGGGATGGGGGATACGCAGTATTTT TRBJ2-3 . TRBV7-3 few
CASRPQTGENEKLFF TGTGCCAGCAGACCCCAGACGGGAGAAAATGAAAAACTGTTTTTT TRBJ1-4 . TRBV6-6 .
CASSLGTAYEQYF TGTGCCAGCAGCTTGGGGACAGCCTACGAGCAGTACTTC TRBJ2-7 TRBD1 TRBV7-2 .
CASSQDIRGLAGYVVF TGTGCCAGCAGCCAAGATATAAGGGGGCTAGCGGGATACGTCGTCTTC TRBJ2-1 TRBD2 TRBV4-2 .
CATRGGTEAFF TGTGCCACCCGGGGGGGCACTGAAGCTTTCTTT TRBJ1-1 . TRBV6-5 .
CASSPLSGTGELFF TGTGCCAGCAGCCCTCTGTCCGGCACCGGGGAGCTGTTTTTT TRBJ2-2 . TRBV27 .
CATSRGSGWSDTAPQFREQYF TGTGCCACCAGCAGAGGGTCGGGGTGGTCGGATACGGCGCCCCAGTTCCGCGAGCAGTACTTC TRBJ2-7 . TRBV15 .
CASSLEGQGTNLYGYTF TGTGCCAGCAGCTTAGAAGGTCAGGGGACTAACCTCTATGGCTACACCTTC TRBJ1-2 . TRBV11-2 .
CSVARTENIQYF TGCAGCGTTGCACGGACAGAAAACATTCAGTACTTC TRBJ2-4 . TRBV29-1 .
CASGLGDNSNQPQHF TGTGCTAGTGGTCTTGGGGACAATAGCAATCAGCCCCAGCATTTT TRBJ1-5 . TRBV12-5 .
CASSEVAGVQETQYF TGTGCCAGCAGTGAAGTTGCGGGAGTTCAAGAGACCCAGTACTTC TRBJ2-5 TRBD2 TRBV25-1 .
CASSSQRGGYNEQFF TGTGCCAGCAGCTCGCAAAGGGGGGGGTACAATGAGCAGTTCTTC TRBJ2-1 . TRBV5-4 .
CASSLGQASGGPGF TGTGCCAGCAGCTTAGGTCAGGCTAGCGGGGGCCCTGGCTTC TRBJ2-7 TRBD2 TRBV7-9 .
CASRRVRVEAQYF TGTGCCAGCCGCCGGGTCCGTGTAGAGGCCCAGTACTTC TRBJ2-5 . TRBV6-1 .
CASSIISGRVETQYF TGTGCCAGTAGTATAATAAGCGGGAGGGTAGAGACCCAGTACTTC TRBJ2-5 TRBD2 TRBV19 .
CASSLSPGFGELFF TGTGCCAGCAGCTTAAGCCCAGGTTTCGGGGAGCTGTTTTTT TRBJ2-2 . TRBV5-6 many
CASSEGLAGVSPSYEQYF TGTGCCAGCAGCGAGGGACTAGCGGGAGTGTCCCCTTCCTACGAGCAGTACTTC TRBJ2-7 TRBD2 TRBV5-8 .
CASSLSGQLDNEQFF TGCGCCAGCAGCTTGTCAGGACAGCTTGACAATGAGCAGTTCTTC TRBJ2-1 . TRBV5-1 .
CASSLSAGERSYEQYF TGTGCCAGCAGTTTATCTGCGGGGGAGCGATCCTACGAGCAGTACTTC TRBJ2-7 TRBD2 TRBV27 .
CASRGQDYGYTF TGTGCCAGCAGGGGACAGGACTATGGCTACACCTTC TRBJ1-2 TRBD1 TRBV6-5 .
CASSKRDSLEAFF TGCGCCAGCAGCAAAAGGGACAGTCTTGAAGCTTTCTTT TRBJ1-1 TRBD1 TRBV5-1 .
CASTAGGGAGYEQYF TGTGCCAGCACCGCCGGGGGTGGAGCGGGATACGAGCAGTACTTC TRBJ2-7 TRBD2 TRBV11-2 .
CASRRQWPNTEAFF TGTGCCAGCAGGAGGCAGTGGCCCAACACTGAAGCTTTCTTT TRBJ1-1 . TRBV5-6 .
CASSPGLGRSYEQYF TGTGCCAGCAGCCCGGGACTAGGCCGTTCCTACGAGCAGTACTTC TRBJ2-7 TRBD2 TRBV9 .
CASSYSQAAISNQPQHF TGTGCCAGCAGTTACTCGCAGGCAGCCATTAGCAATCAGCCCCAGCATTTT TRBJ1-5 . TRBV6-7 once
CASSHGQGEYF TGTGCCAGCAGCCATGGACAGGGGGAGTACTTC TRBJ2-7 TRBD1 TRBV7-9 .
CASSPDRNQPQHF TGTGCCAGCTCACCGGACAGAAATCAGCCCCAGCATTTT TRBJ1-5 . TRBV18 .
CASSTGTRGTGELFF TGTGCCAGCAGTACCGGAACCCGCGGCACCGGGGAGCTGTTTTTT TRBJ2-2 . TRBV27 .
CASSYRRGGGTEAFF TGTGCCAGCAGCTATAGGAGGGGTGGGGGCACTGAAGCTTTCTTT TRBJ1-1 . TRBV5-4 .
CASSPGGLSAYEQYF TGTGCCAGTAGTCCCGGCGGGCTCTCCGCCTACGAGCAGTACTTC TRBJ2-7 . TRBV19 .
CASSYPGLNEAFF TGTGCCAGCAGTTACCCTGGGCTTAACGAAGCTTTCTTT TRBJ1-1 . TRBV6-5 .
CASSATGLEKLFF TGTGCCAGCAGTGCGACAGGGCTGGAAAAACTGTTTTTT TRBJ1-4 TRBD1 TRBV25-1 medium-sized
CASSLEGQEVTF TGCGCCAGCAGCTTGGAGGGACAGGAGGTCACCTTC TRBJ1-2 TRBD1 TRBV5-1 .
CASSQDTAHRSYEQYF TGTGCCAGCAGCCAAGATACGGCCCACAGGTCCTACGAGCAGTACTTC TRBJ2-7 . TRBV4-2 .
CASSDAVLEQFF TGTGCCAGCAGTGACGCGGTACTCGAGCAGTTCTTC TRBJ2-1 . TRBV2 .